This T cell receptor beta chain emerged from a study of cytotoxic CD8 clonotypes in ibrutinib-treated CLL. Background on the study: The authors obtained response samples at a median of approximately 12 months of treatment, range 6 to 36.

Broader study findings: Clonality correlated strongly with circulating CD8+ T cells and exceeded age-matched healthy donors at baseline.

TCRdb's table, derived via immunoSEQ multiplex PCR, lists solely in-frame clones and lacks some. The sample includes about 92,000 clones, around 77% of them seen just once. This clone was picked up one time. The antigen is unknown. This CDR3 spans 12 amino acids. CDR1 and CDR2 (germline): GTSNPN, SVGIG (reference sequence). Trimming removed 3 bases from V and 10 bases from J; junction bases left unmatched: 7. The source of this sequence is a human donor with chronic lymphocytic leukemia. Sequenced material: PBMCs, taken after 24 months of ibrutinib treatment. This rearrangement joins TRBV30 to TRBJ2-3, with 7 bases lining up with TRBD2. The CDR3 nucleotides read TGTGCCTGGAGGCCCGGCGGGGGACCGCAGTATTTT. As protein: CAWRPGGGPQYF. The full variable domain, rest sourced from reference TRBV30 and TRBJ2-3, is SQTIHQWPATLVQPVGSPLSLECTVEGTSNPNLYWYRQAAGRGLQLLFYSVGIGQISSEVPQNLSASRPQDRQFILSSKKLLLSDSGFYLCAWRPGGGPQYFGPGTRLTVL.